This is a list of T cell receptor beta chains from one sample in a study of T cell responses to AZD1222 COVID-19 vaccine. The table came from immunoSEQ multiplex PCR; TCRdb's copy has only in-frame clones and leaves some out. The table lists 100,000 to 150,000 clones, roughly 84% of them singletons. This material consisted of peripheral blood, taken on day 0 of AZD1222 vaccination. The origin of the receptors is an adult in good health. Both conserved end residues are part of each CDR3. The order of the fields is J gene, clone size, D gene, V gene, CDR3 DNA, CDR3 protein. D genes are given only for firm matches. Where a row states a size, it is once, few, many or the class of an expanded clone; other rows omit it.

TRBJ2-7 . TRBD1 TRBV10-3 TGTGCCATCAGCTCAGGGGGCACCTACGAGCAGTACTTC CAISSGGTYEQYF
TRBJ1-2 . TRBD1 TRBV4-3 TGCGCCAGCAGCCAAGTAACAGGGGTAGGGGGCTACACCTTC CASSQVTGVGGYTF
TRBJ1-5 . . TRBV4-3 TGCGCCAGCAGCCAAGATCTATTTTCTCAGCCCCAGCATTTT CASSQDLFSQPQHF
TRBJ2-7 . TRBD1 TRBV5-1 TGCGCCAGCAATTTGGGACAGGGGGCTTGGGAGCAGTACTTC CASNLGQGAWEQYF
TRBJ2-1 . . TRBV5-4 TGTGCCAGCAGCCCCCCGCAGGGGTCTAGCAATGAGCAGTTCTTC CASSPPQGSSNEQFF
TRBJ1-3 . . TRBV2 TGTGCCAGCAGTGAAGTTGGAAACACCATATATTTT CASSEVGNTIYF
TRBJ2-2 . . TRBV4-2 TGTGCCAGCAGCCAAGTAGGGGGCACCGGGGAGCTGTTTTTT CASSQVGGTGELFF
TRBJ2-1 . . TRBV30 TGTGCCTGGAGTGTACTGAGGGCGACCAACAATGAGCAGTTCTTC CAWSVLRATNNEQFF
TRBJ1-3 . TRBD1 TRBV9 TGTGCCAGCAGCGGTGCTGGGACAGGGGGAAACACCATATATTTT CASSGAGTGGNTIYF
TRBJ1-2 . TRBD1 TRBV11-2 TGTGCCAGCAGCTTGGGGCTTATTCTGACAGGGGGCCACAGAGGCTACACCTTC CASSLGLILTGGHRGYTF
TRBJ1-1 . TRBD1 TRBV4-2 TGTGCCAGCAGCCCCTCGGGACAGGACACTGAAGCTTTCTTT CASSPSGQDTEAFF
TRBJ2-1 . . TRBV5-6 TGTGCCAGCAGCCTGGAACGCCCAGGGGCCAATGAGCAGTTCTTC CASSLERPGANEQFF
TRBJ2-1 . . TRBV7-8 TGTGCCAGCAGCCCAACCAGACAGAATTTCTATGAGCAGTTCTTC CASSPTRQNFYEQFF
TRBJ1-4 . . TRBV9 TGTGCCAGCAGCGTAGGCTTTGCAACTAATGAAAAACTGTTTTTT CASSVGFATNEKLFF
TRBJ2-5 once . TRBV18 TGTGCCAGCTCAACCTCCTTGTCGGAGACCCAGTACTTC CASSTSLSETQYF
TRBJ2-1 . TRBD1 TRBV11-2 TGTGCCAGCAGCTTACCAGGGGGCCTGGATGAGCAGTTCTTC CASSLPGGLDEQFF
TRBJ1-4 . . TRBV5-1 TGCGCCAGCAGCTTTTCAGGGCCTAATGAAAAACTGTTTTTT CASSFSGPNEKLFF
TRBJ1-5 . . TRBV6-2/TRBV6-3 TGTGCCAGCAGTTACGGGAGAACCGGGACCACTTTT CASSYGRTGTTF
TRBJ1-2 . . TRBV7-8 TGTGCCAGCAGCTTGTCCGGGCAGAACTATGGCTACACCTTC CASSLSGQNYGYTF
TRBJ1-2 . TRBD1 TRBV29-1 TGCAGCGTTGGCGACAGGGATGACTATGGCTACACCTTC CSVGDRDDYGYTF
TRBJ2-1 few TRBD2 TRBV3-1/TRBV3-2 TGTGCCAGCAGCCAAGTGGCTAGCGGGGGATATGAGCAGTTCTTC CASSQVASGGYEQFF